A single sample gave rise to the 7 T cell receptor beta chains below, sequenced in a study of post-analysis software for immune sequencing data. Study-level points and caveats: Roughly 5 TRBV segments (TRBV5-6, TRBV5-1 and TRBV20-1 among them) occurred more frequently in patients than in controls.

No antigen is known for these receptors. Unique molecular identifiers were carried by the TCR beta cDNA libraries. Via MiXCR, TCRdb re-called the PCR reads, giving one row per CDR3 protein. The sample has roughly 800,000 distinct CDR3 sequences, 25% to 30% seen once; the top ten hold roughly 0.53%. The sequencing input was blood. Source of these receptors: a girl aged 5-17 years with multiple sclerosis.

This clonotype has a handful of counts. The chain has TRBV27 and TRBJ2-7, with a tentative D call TRBD2 (6 bases). V dropped 4 bases and J dropped 5 bases, with 24 bases sitting between them. The CDR3 extends over 17 amino acids. Germline V gene lookup returns CDR1 MNHEY and CDR2 SMNVEV (reference sequence). The CDR3 loop reads CASSSLPTGRGGDEQYF. DNA of the CDR3: TGTGCCAGCAGTTCCCTCCCCACAGGACGAGGAGGGGACGAGCAGTACTTC.

The chain is built from TRBV5-1 and TRBJ1-5; no reliable D call. The CDR3 contains 13 residues. Germline V gene lookup returns CDR1 SGHRS and CDR2 YFSETQ. V gave up 4 bases and J gave up 6 bases, with 11 bases separating them. CDR3 in DNA: TGCGCCAGCAGCCCCCAAACGGGTCAGCCCCAGCATTTT. Protein sequence: CASSPQTGQPQHF.

The chain has TRBV29-1 and TRBJ1-4; D is possibly TRBD1 (6 bases). The germline CDR1 and CDR2 sequences are SQVTM and ANQGSEA. The CDR3 covers 14 residues. The ends were cut back, 7 bases at V and 3 bases at J, with 15 bases in the middle. In nucleotides, the CDR3 is TGCAGCGGAAAGGGGGGCGAGGCTAATGAAAAACTGTTTTTT. The encoded protein is CSGKGGEANEKLFF.

This chain uses TRBV5-1 with TRBJ1-1; no definite D call. Trimming took off 4 bases at V and 1 base at J, with 17 bases between the two ends. The CDR3 runs 16 residues. CDR1 is SGHRS, CDR2 YFSETQ, per germline. In DNA, the CDR3 is TGCGCCAGCAGCACTGGTGTGGGCCTGAGGAACACTGAAGCTTTCTTT. It codes for CASSTGVGLRNTEAFF.

In its sample, this clonotype was seen a few times. CDR3 amino acids: CSARSRGIFYNEQFF. For the CDR3, the DNA is TGCAGTGCTAGAAGTCGAGGAATTTTCTACAATGAGCAGTTCTTC. The rearrangement links TRBV20-1 to TRBJ2-1, with unresolved D. Trimming cost V 2 bases and J 3 bases, with 14 bases left between them. The germline V gene has CDR1 DFQATT and CDR2 SNEGSKA (reference sequence). The CDR3 loop spans 15 amino acids.

The chain recombines TRBV24-1 with TRBJ1-5, with a possible D match to TRBD1 (6 bases). The germline gives CDR1 KGHDR, CDR2 SFDVKD. Trimming removed 5 bases at V and 4 bases at J, with 14 bases between. CDR3 size: 15 residues. CDR3 nucleotides: TGTGCCACCAGTGTTGGGGGCTTCGGGAATCAGCCCCAGCATTTT. Encoded protein: CATSVGGFGNQPQHF.

Notes on this clonotype: One end of the junction is discordant with germline, which a read error may explain. CDR3 coding DNA: TGCGCTAGCAGCCACGGACTAGCGGGAGGGGGCTACGAGCAGTACTTC. Translated: CASSHGLAGGGYEQYF. The chain combines TRBV5-1 with TRBJ2-7; 15 bases align to TRBD2. The CDR3 has 16 amino acids. The V gene's germline CDR1 is SGHRS and CDR2 YFSETQ.